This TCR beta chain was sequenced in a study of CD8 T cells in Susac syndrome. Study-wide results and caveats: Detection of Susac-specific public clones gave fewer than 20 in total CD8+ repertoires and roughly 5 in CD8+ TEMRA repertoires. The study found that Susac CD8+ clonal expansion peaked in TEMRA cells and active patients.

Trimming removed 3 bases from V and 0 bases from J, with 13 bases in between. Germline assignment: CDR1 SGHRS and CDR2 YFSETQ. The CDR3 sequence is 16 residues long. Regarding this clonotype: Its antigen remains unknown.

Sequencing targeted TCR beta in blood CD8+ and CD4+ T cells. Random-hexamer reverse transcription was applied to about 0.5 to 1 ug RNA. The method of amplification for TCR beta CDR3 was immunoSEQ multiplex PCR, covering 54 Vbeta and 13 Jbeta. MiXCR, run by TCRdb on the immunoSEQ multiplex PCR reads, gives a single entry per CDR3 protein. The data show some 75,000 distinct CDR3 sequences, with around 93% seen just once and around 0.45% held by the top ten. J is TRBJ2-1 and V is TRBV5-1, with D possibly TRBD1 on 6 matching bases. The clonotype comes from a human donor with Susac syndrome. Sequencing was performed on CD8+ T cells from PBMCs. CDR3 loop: CASSSLGQPSYNEQFF. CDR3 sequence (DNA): TGCGCCAGCAGCTCACTAGGACAGCCCTCCTACAATGAGCAGTTCTTC.